The sequence of this TCR beta chain was determined in a study of blood T cells in healthy people across ages (dated by TCRdb to the mid-2010s). In the study overall: Template switching captured roughly one uniquely barcoded TCR beta cDNA molecule per two T cells in model experiments. Using deep sequencing normalized with unique cDNA molecular identifiers, the study measured how TCR beta repertoire diversity changes with age. The donors were split into four age groups: young (average around 15 years), middle-aged (roughly 39), aged (about 62) and long-lived (over 75). To avoid experimental bias, donors of different ages were randomly spread across the sequencing lanes. Two additional independent replicas of 1 million unique cDNA reads from the same blood draw were analyzed for two donors (one aged 18 to 30 and one aged 80 or older). General findings and caveats noted by the study authors: Compared with the aged group, the long-lived group had more naive CD4+ T cells, fewer expanded clones and increased TCR diversity, suggesting age selection. Since profiling was done on bulk unsorted PBMCs, naive and antigen-experienced compartments could not be conclusively compared. There was a strong correlation between observed TCR beta diversity and the percentage of naive T cells measured by flow cytometry. Estimates of total diversity based on one million sequenced T cells were considered lower bounds and underestimates. Observed TCR beta diversity per million T cells fell roughly linearly with age, and a significant reduction was already apparent by age roughly 40. The CMV infection status of donors was not known, potentially confounding age-related changes in expanded clonotypes.

The library was generated by 5' RACE. Sequencing instrument: Illumina HiSeq 2500. A second PCR of about 7 to 12 cycles was performed with a sample-barcoded 5' primer and a J-beta primer mix. A template-switch 5' adaptor carrying 12 random nucleotides introduced a unique molecular identifier onto each TCR beta cDNA molecule. Each sample yielded at least 3 million CDR3-containing paired-end reads. First-strand cDNA was synthesized from all RNA with the Mint cDNA synthesis kit, primed by a TRBC-specific oligonucleotide. Following uracil-DNA glycosylase treatment, all cDNA underwent a first 18-cycle PCR with the universal primers M1SS and BC2_uni_R. For the original study's pipeline: Each sample was normalized by randomly selecting 1 million high-quality reads, each carrying a distinct molecular identifier. Reads sharing molecular identifiers were discarded rather than binned into consensus sequences. CDR3 identification, clonotype clustering and error correction used MiTCR with a Q25 quality threshold and the strictest error-elimination algorithm. A nonparametric unseen species model using Euler transformation provided a lower-bound estimate of total TCR beta diversity. The raw public reads went through TCRdb reprocessing: fastp at Q25, MiXCR clone calling, in-frame beta chains kept. Every entry covers one CDR3 protein and lists the most common genes and DNA from its rows. TCRdb, not the original authors, processed these V and J calls. The sample table shows approximately 790,000 distinct CDR3 sequences, and approximately 65% are seen once. The ten largest clones capture roughly 25% of the sample.

Remarks on this clonotype: It lacks a known antigen. No clone much larger than this one lies a single base away; base qualities are absent.

The donors were 40 or so Caucasian individuals from Russia, aged roughly 6 to 100 years, who were systemically healthy. Ten milliliters of peripheral blood were drawn from each donor into EDTA-treated Vacutainer tubes. Ficoll-Paque density-gradient centrifugation was used to isolate PBMCs, with at least 6.5 million per sample. Total RNA, at least 5 micrograms per sample, was extracted from PBMCs with Trizol reagent. The percentages of naive CD45RAhigh/CD27high T cells were determined by flow cytometry on a PBMC aliquot from every donor. The TCR was taken from a man aged 25-45 years in good health. Sequencing used blood.

At the DNA level, the sequence is TGTGCCAGCAGCCAAGGGACTAGCGGGGGACACACAGATACGCAGTATTTT. Translation gives CASSQGTSGGHTDTQYF. The receptor chain draws on TRBV5-6 and TRBJ2-3; TRBD2 matches 14 bases in the middle. Clipping removes 4 bases from V and 2 bases from J, with 6 as the unmatched junction base count. The germline V gene encodes CDR1 SGHDT and CDR2 YYEEEE. Taken from cysteine to phenylalanine, the CDR3 has 17 residues. Only CDR3 DNA is held: 51 bases, read in frame from base 1.